This section outlines one TCR beta chain sequence together with its context. This specimen belongs to a study of blood T cell repertoires in COVID-19. Study context: PBMCs, B-cell-depleted T cells, or T cells provided the cDNA or gDNA that made up the material.

After removal of 2 bases from V and 2 bases from J, the junction contained 5 bases not matched to a gene. CDR3 length: 15 amino acids. Per germline, CDR1 MNHEY and CDR2 SVGAGI. The protocol was immunoSEQ multiplex PCR, while the TCRdb copy is restricted to in-frame clones and leaves out a portion. Altogether almost 200,000 clones are present, around 90% being singletons, with the ten largest covering roughly 8.1%. This clonotype originated in a woman aged 18-29 years who had recovered from COVID-19. The chain recombines TRBV6-5 with TRBJ1-1; TRBD1 agrees at 7 bases. The sample consisted of PBMCs or T cells enriched from blood (not recorded which). The DNA of the CDR3 is TGTGCCAGCAGTTACCCAACAGGGGCCAACACTGAAGCTTTCTTT. Protein sequence: CASSYPTGANTEAFF.